This T cell receptor beta chain was captured in a study of vaccination and CD4 T cells after COVID-19. About the study: Convalescent cases consisted of six males and four females, of whom two were Hispanic. Sampling after COVID took place at a median of around 91 days (range 35 to 161) following diagnosis.

Sequenced with the Oncomine TCR Beta short-read assay was DNA taken from cultured CD4+ T cells. MiXCR was run by TCRdb on the PCR reads, yielding one entry per CDR3 protein. The data show roughly 7,400 distinct CDR3 sequences, with nearly 55% seen just once and about a sixth held by the top ten. Study-wide results and caveats: Spike mono-reactive status applied to 304 of 307 vaccine-specific clones in convalescent patients. Convalescent patients' median share of reactive clones seen only post-vaccination was approximately 85%.

Worth noting for this clonotype: Its specificity is unknown.

In germline, CDR1 is MNHEY, CDR2 SMNVEV (reference sequence). CDR3 length: 18 residues. Trimming stripped 0 bases from V and 1 base from J, with 16 bases between. As to treatment: roughly 10-day PBMC culture with coronavirus spike peptide pools or control peptides (ViraFEST assay). It was before the COVID-19 pandemic (2011-2018) that the unexposed donor's CD4+ T cells were collected. Sequenced input: CD4+ T cells from blood, cultured in vitro. This clonotype was obtained from a human donor in good health. This chain links TRBV27 with TRBJ1-5; perhaps TRBD1 as D (6 bases). CDR3 protein: CASSLSGAWGPSNQPQHF. DNA for the CDR3: TGTGCCAGCAGTTTATCGGGGGCATGGGGCCCGAGCAATCAGCCCCAGCATTTT.